The count of the clone carrying this T cell receptor beta chain is one. The entry originates in a study of blood T cell repertoires in COVID-19. Background on the study: COVID-19 samples from acute and convalescent phases originated in the United States, Italy and Spain. T cells, B-cell-depleted T cells, or PBMCs supplied cDNA or gDNA.

The CDR3 is 19 residues long. How the authors handled the data: Quantification of nucleated cells was approximated via reference gene primer amplification. Here immunoSEQ multiplex PCR was the method, and the copy in TCRdb shows in-frame clones only, minus some. Clone size and the V and J calls come from that table; the DNA yielded D and trimming. The repertoire includes over 350,000 clones, 86% of them detected once, and under 1.5% sits in the top ten. Sequencing was performed on peripheral blood. This sequence was found in a woman in her twenties or thirties with active or convalescent COVID-19. The V and J genes are TRBV1 and TRBJ2-6; the table assigns TRBD2, which was not confirmed against the DNA. TRBV1 counts as a pseudogene. CDR3 protein: CTSSQDWRGGEDGANVLTF. DNA of the CDR3: TGCACCAGCAGCCAAGACTGGAGGGGTGGCGAGGATGGGGCCAACGTCCTGACTTTC.